These 19 T cell receptor beta chains were sequenced from one sample in a study of blood T cell dynamics during melanoma immunotherapy. As for time point: pre-treatment baseline. The repertoire was sequenced with immunoSEQ multiplex PCR; TCRdb's copy has only in-frame clones and lacks some. Of about 22,000 clones listed, around 92% are singletons. The specimen was blood, collected from a patient treated with checkpoint blockade. The origin of the receptors is a human donor with melanoma.

This rearrangement joins TRBV5-1 to TRBJ1-1; D is possibly TRBD1 (6 bases). This CDR3 is 15 amino acids long. The germline gives CDR1 SGHRS, CDR2 YFSETQ. Deletions cut 3 bases from V and 0 bases from J, with 12 bases between. The CDR3 DNA sequence: TGCGCCAGCAGCTCCGGGGGGCGAATGAACACTGAAGCTTTCTTT. Translating it yields CASSSGGRMNTEAFF.

Only one count was recorded for this clone. The chain carries TRBV29-1 and TRBJ2-2, with a tentative D call TRBD1 (8 bases). The germline V and J ends were trimmed by 4 bases and 3 bases, with 12 bases remaining between them. The CDR3 sequence is 14 residues long. Germline values: CDR1 SQVTM, CDR2 ANQGSEA. The DNA for the CDR3 is TGCAGCGTTGGGACAGGGAGGGACACCGGGGAGCTGTTTTTT. This encodes CSVGTGRDTGELFF.

The chain uses TRBV28 and TRBJ1-2; D is perhaps TRBD1 (5 bases). The V gene's germline CDR1 is MDHEN and CDR2 SYDVKM. CDR3 length equals 13 residues. Trimming removed 8 bases at V and 4 bases at J, with 14 bases between. The CDR3 DNA reads TGTGCCAGCGGGGGGAAGGCCACCTATGGCTACACCTTC. Its translation is CASGGKATYGYTF.

The rearrangement links TRBV4-2 to TRBJ2-4, with D possibly TRBD2 on 7 matching bases. The CDR3 spans 16 residues. V lost 4 bases, J lost 9 bases, and 22 bases lay in between. The germline V gene has CDR1 LGHNA and CDR2 YNFKEQ. This chain's CDR3 is CASSRGGAGVESIQYF. The CDR3 DNA follows: TGTGCCAGCAGCCGAGGGGGGGCAGGGGTGGAGAGCATTCAGTACTTC.

This clone is a singleton in its sample. The chain couples TRBV27 to TRBJ2-7; possibly TRBD1 for D (6 bases). This CDR3 is 13 amino acids long. Germline CDR1 reads MNHEY; CDR2 reads SMNVEV (reference sequence). The V gene lost 8 bases and the J gene lost 6 bases, with 17 bases spanning the gap. CDR3 protein: CASWNRVVGEQYF. CDR3 bases: TGTGCCAGCTGGAACAGGGTGGTCGGCGAGCAGTACTTC.

V and J are TRBV6-1 and TRBJ2-4; D might be TRBD2 (6 bases). The V gene lost 3 bases and the J gene lost 1 base, with 16 bases spanning the gap. This CDR3 has 17 residues. The germline V gene has CDR1 MNHNS and CDR2 SASEGT. Written as DNA, the CDR3 is TGTGCCAGCAGTGATCGTGGGAGGTCCCCCGCCAAAAACATTCAGTACTTC. As protein: CASSDRGRSPAKNIQYF.

J is TRBJ1-1 and V is TRBV30; no clear D gene. Trimming left V 0 bases short and J 4 bases short, with 18 bases between. Germline lookup yields CDR1 GTSNPN and CDR2 SVGIG (reference sequence). The length of the CDR3 is 16 residues. The chain's CDR3 is CAWSVRKGGVATEAFF. CDR3 DNA: TGTGCCTGGAGTGTACGGAAAGGCGGGGTGGCCACTGAAGCTTTCTTT.

In its sample, this clone was seen once. In DNA form, the CDR3 reads TGTGCCAGCAGCCAAGATGCGGGGAGCTCCTACAATGAGCAGTTCTTC. It is translated as CASSQDAGSSYNEQFF. J is TRBJ2-1 and V is TRBV4-2, with D possibly TRBD2 on 6 matching bases. Looked up from germline, CDR1 is LGHNA and CDR2 is YNFKEQ. V lost 0 bases and J lost 0, with 9 bases in between. CDR3 size: 16 residues.

V and J are TRBV15 and TRBJ2-3, with unresolved D. CDR1 LNHNV and CDR2 YYDKDF come from the germline V gene (reference sequence). There are 16 residues in the CDR3. V gave up 1 base and J gave up 2 bases, with 13 bases separating them. The CDR3 reads CATSRAARASTDTQYF. The CDR3 DNA is TGTGCCACCAGCAGAGCCGCCCGGGCCTCCACAGATACGCAGTATTTT.

The chain carries TRBV14 and TRBJ2-1, with unresolved D. The V and J ends lost 5 bases and 8 bases respectively, with 10 bases between them. From germline, CDR1 is SGHDN and CDR2 FVKESK. This CDR3 has 12 residues. CDR3 sequence reads: CASSSAGDEQFF. Written as DNA, the CDR3 is TGTGCCAGCAGCTCAGCAGGCGATGAGCAGTTCTTC.

The table lists this clone with a count of one. This chain joins TRBV19 and TRBJ1-1; D gene ambiguous. The V gene's germline CDR1 is LNHDA and CDR2 SQIVND (reference sequence). The CDR3 is 15 residues long. V lost 3 bases and J 1 base, leaving 12 bases between the germline ends. CDR3 nucleotides: TGTGCCAGTAGTATCCGGGGAGGTCGGAACACTGAAGCTTTCTTT. Protein: CASSIRGGRNTEAFF.

The J gene is TRBJ2-7, the V gene TRBV4-1, with TRBD2 matching 9 bases. The germline V gene encodes CDR1 MGHRA and CDR2 YSYEKL. Unmatched junction bases numbered 8, after V lost 0 bases and J lost 2 bases. The CDR3 consists of 17 residues. Here the CDR3 DNA reads TGCGCCAGCAGCCAAGAGGGACTAGCCTCCCGGGCCTACGAGCAGTACTTC. Amino acids: CASSQEGLASRAYEQYF.

CDR3 amino acids: CASTGTGGDEAFF. Here the CDR3 DNA reads TGCGCCAGCACCGGGACAGGGGGCGATGAAGCTTTCTTT. V usage is TRBV5-1 and J usage is TRBJ1-1; 12 bases align to TRBD1. The CDR3 consists of 13 residues. V dropped 6 bases and J dropped 7; count of bases not matched to a gene: 4. CDR1 SGHRS and CDR2 YFSETQ come from the germline V gene. The full variable domain, in which reference TRBV5-1 and TRBJ1-1 provide the parts outside the CDR3, is KAGVTQTPRYLIKTRGQQVTLSCSPISGHRSVSWYQQTPGQGLQFLFEYFSETQRNKGNFPGRFSGRQFSNSRSEMNVSTLELGDSALYLCASTGTGGDEAFFGQGTRLTVV.

The V gene is TRBV2, the J gene TRBJ2-5, with 7 nucleotides matching TRBD1. V shed 6 bases, J shed 5 bases, and the junction held 12 bases outside the gene matches. Looked up from germline, CDR1 is SNHLY and CDR2 is FYNNEI. The CDR3 is made up of 15 amino acids. In nucleotides, the CDR3 is TGTGCCAGCAGCCACCGACAGGGACGTCGGGAGACCCAGTACTTC. It is translated as CASSHRQGRRETQYF.

V usage is TRBV27 and J usage is TRBJ1-3; D not resolved. V lost 2 bases and J lost 0, with 17 bases in between. Per germline, CDR1 MNHEY and CDR2 SMNVEV (reference sequence). The CDR3 covers 18 residues. DNA for the CDR3: TGTGCCAGCAGTTTAGTTCCCCCTTCCCCCGGCTCTGGAAACACCATATATTTT. Protein sequence: CASSLVPPSPGSGNTIYF.

J is TRBJ1-1 and V is TRBV2; the D gene is possibly TRBD1 (5 bases). V was clipped by 4 bases and J by 6 bases, with 15 bases between them. This CDR3 spans 14 amino acids. Germline CDR1 reads SNHLY; CDR2 reads FYNNEI. CDR3 region: CASSVPGTPAEAFF. As DNA, the CDR3 is TGTGCCAGCAGTGTTCCAGGGACTCCCGCTGAAGCTTTCTTT.

The chain is built from TRBV9 and TRBJ2-7, with 10 bases lining up with TRBD1. Germline values: CDR1 SGDLS, CDR2 YYNGEE. With 2 bases clipped from V and 2 bases from J, the junction kept 1 base outside the gene matches. There are 14 residues in the CDR3. The CDR3 sequence is CASSVGTGAYEQYF. The CDR3 nucleotides are TGTGCCAGCAGCGTTGGGACAGGGGCCTACGAGCAGTACTTC.

The genes are TRBV5-1 and TRBJ1-6; TRBD1 is a possible D gene (6 bases). Trimming shortened V by 0 bases and J by 12 bases, and 19 bases separated the two germline ends. This CDR3 spans 16 amino acids. The germline V gene has CDR1 SGHRS and CDR2 YFSETQ. The CDR3 nucleotides are TGCGCCAGCAGCTTGGTAGGGCAGCCGGAGGGGGAACCCCTCCACTTT. Translated: CASSLVGQPEGEPLHF.

The CDR3 DNA is TGTGCCGGCAAGACAGGGTTAAATTCACCCCTCCACTTT. Its protein product is CAGKTGLNSPLHF. The V and J genes are TRBV30 and TRBJ1-6, with TRBD1 matching 7 bases. The CDR3 loop spans 13 amino acids. The germline gives CDR1 GTSNPN, CDR2 SVGIG (reference sequence). V was clipped by 8 bases and J by 7 bases; unmatched bases: 8.